This TCR beta chain was observed in a study of cytomegalovirus exposure and HLA in healthy donors. On the study more broadly: The same platform was used for the roughly 120 validation repertoires as for the 666 first-cohort repertoires, as reported in a later analysis.

CDR3 length: 17 residues. Germline V gene lookup returns CDR1 SGHRS and CDR2 YFSETQ. Unmatched junction bases numbered 9, after V lost 2 bases and J lost 0 bases. Sequenced by immunoSEQ multiplex PCR; TCRdb stores in-frame clones only, minus some. The sample records 35,000 to 40,000 clones, just under 95% being singletons. The rearrangement links TRBV5-1 to TRBJ1-1, with 8 bases lining up with TRBD1. Sequenced material: PBMCs. This receptor was identified in a man aged 18 to 30 in good health and CMV-seronegative. The CDR3 loop is CASSLGQGFGLNTEAFF. In DNA, the CDR3 is TGCGCCAGCAGCTTAGGACAGGGATTCGGGTTGAACACTGAAGCTTTCTTT. The full variable domain, with the rest looked up from reference TRBV5-1 and TRBJ1-1, is KAGVTQTPRYLIKTRGQQVTLSCSPISGHRSVSWYQQTPGQGLQFLFEYFSETQRNKGNFPGRFSGRQFSNSRSEMNVSTLELGDSALYLCASSLGQGFGLNTEAFFGQGTRLTVV.